These 2 T cell receptor beta chains came from one sample sequenced in a study of T-cell reconstitution after alpha-beta-depleted transplantation in children (dated by TCRdb to 2016 to 2017). Read against the paper, the sample's treatment or condition label means: allogeneic hematopoietic cell transplantation with graft depleted of TCRalphabeta T cells and CD19 B cells. The library was built by means of PCR. Sequenced on an Illumina HiSeq 2500. Molecular barcoding was employed in the preparation of TCR libraries, with unique molecular identifiers being used to normalize TCRbeta repertoire quantification. Through fastp at Q25 and MiXCR, TCRdb rebuilt clones from the public reads, retaining in-frame beta chains. One record per CDR3 amino acid sequence lists the most common genes and DNA. Counted in this sample were hundreds of thousands of distinct CDR3 sequences; around 9.9% of them appeared once. The top ten hold 28% of the sample.

The sequencing used PBMCs, collected before TCRalphabeta/CD19-depleted stem cell transplant. Receptors originate from a child less than two years old with acute myeloid leukemia, due to receive a stem cell transplant.

Here the CDR3 DNA reads TGCAGCGTGTACTTATCCCTCTACGAGCAGTACTTC. This codes for CSVYLSLYEQYF. The chain has TRBV29-1 and TRBJ2-7; D gene uncertain. Trimming shortened V by 6 bases and J by 3 bases, and 12 bases separated the two germline ends. Germline loops: CDR1 SQVTM, CDR2 ANQGSEA. CDR3 length equals 12 residues.

This clonotype was seen repeatedly, ten times or more. The chain recombines TRBV20-1 with TRBJ2-1; 9 nucleotides line up with TRBD1. This CDR3 comprises 12 residues. V dropped 6 bases and J dropped 7; count of bases not matched to a gene: 4. Germline CDR1 DFQATT, CDR2 SNEGSKA (reference sequence). This CDR3 reads CSALGTGNEQFF. The CDR3 DNA is TGCAGTGCCCTCGGGACAGGGAATGAGCAGTTCTTC.